Reported below is one T cell receptor beta chain. This entry is derived from a study of blood T cell repertoires in COVID-19. At the level of the study: Acute-phase and convalescent COVID-19 samples originated in the United States, Italy and Spain. In each case, the material was cDNA or gDNA derived from T cells, B-cell-depleted T cells, or PBMCs.

Per the original data handling: Estimates of nucleated cell counts were drawn from the amplification of reference gene primers. Generated by immunoSEQ multiplex PCR, the TCRdb table keeps only in-frame clones and is missing some. V, J and clone size are those of that table, while D and trimming were read from the DNA. The repertoire holds 100,000 to 150,000 clones, with approximately 70% as singletons. This CDR3 contains 14 residues. The V gene lost 6 bases and the J gene lost 0 bases, with 12 bases spanning the gap. Per germline, CDR1 LNHDA and CDR2 SQIVND (reference sequence). The chain employs TRBV19 and TRBJ2-7; D may be TRBD2 (5 bases). The clonotype originates from a woman aged 70-85 years with acute or convalescent COVID-19. What was sequenced was peripheral blood. CDR3 residues: CASRRTSSSYEQYF. CDR3 nucleotides: TGTGCCAGTAGAAGGACTTCGAGCTCCTACGAGCAGTACTTC.